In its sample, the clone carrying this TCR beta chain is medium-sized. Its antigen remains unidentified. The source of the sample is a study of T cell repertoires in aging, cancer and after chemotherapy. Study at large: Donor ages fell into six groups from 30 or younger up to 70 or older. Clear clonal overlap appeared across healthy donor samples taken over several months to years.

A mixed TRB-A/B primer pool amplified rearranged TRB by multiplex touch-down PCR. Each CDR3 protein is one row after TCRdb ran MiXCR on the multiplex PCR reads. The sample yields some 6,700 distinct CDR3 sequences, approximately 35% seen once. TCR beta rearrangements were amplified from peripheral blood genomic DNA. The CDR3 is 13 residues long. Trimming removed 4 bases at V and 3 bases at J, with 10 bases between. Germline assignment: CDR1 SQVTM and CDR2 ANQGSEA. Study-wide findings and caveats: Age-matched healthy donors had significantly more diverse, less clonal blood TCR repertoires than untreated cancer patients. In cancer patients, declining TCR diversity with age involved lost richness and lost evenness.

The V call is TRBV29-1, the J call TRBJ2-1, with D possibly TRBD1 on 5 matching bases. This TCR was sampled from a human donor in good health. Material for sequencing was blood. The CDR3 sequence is CSVVGPFYNEQFF. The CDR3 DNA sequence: TGCAGCGTTGTGGGGCCTTTCTACAATGAGCAGTTCTTC.